The rows below give T cell receptor beta chains drawn from one sample of a study of T cells in Graves' hyperthyroidism and ophthalmopathy. Each CDR3 protein gets one entry after TCRdb re-called the multiplex PCR reads with MiXCR. The data show hundreds of thousands of distinct CDR3 sequences, with roughly 15% seen just once and around 3.3% held by the top ten. Material: blood. The receptors were gathered from a woman aged 40 to 55 with Graves' ophthalmopathy. CDR3s include the opening cysteine and the closing phenylalanine or tryptophan. D genes are given only for firm matches. Size values are once, few and many counts, or a class for expanded clones, and some rows have none.

>TRBV6-1|TRBD1|.|TRBJ2-2
TGTGCCAGCAGTGTTCAGGGGGCGCTGCCCGGGGAGCTGTTTTTT
CASSVQGALPGELFF
>TRBV3-1|.|many|TRBJ2-3
TGTGCCAGCAGCCAAGGACCCTTCGGAGATACGCAGTATTTT
CASSQGPFGDTQYF
>TRBV20-1|TRBD1|.|TRBJ2-7
TGCAGTGCTAGATCCCAGGACAGGGGACAGGACGAGCAGTACTTC
CSARSQDRGQDEQYF
>TRBV7-2|TRBD2|.|TRBJ2-1
TGTGCCAGCAGCTTAGTGTGGGGAGGGGAAGGGGAGCAGTTCTTC
CASSLVWGGEGEQFF
>TRBV2|.|many|TRBJ2-5
TGTGCCAGCAGTCGTGGATCAGGAGAGACCCAGTACTTC
CASSRGSGETQYF
>TRBV7-6|TRBD2|.|TRBJ2-2
TGTGCCAGCAGCAACGGACTAGCGGGGGGGCAAGTCGGGGAGCTGTTTTTT
CASSNGLAGGQVGELFF
>TRBV19|.|few|TRBJ2-1
TGTGCCAGTAGTATCGCCCTAGTCTCGGATGAGCAGTTCTTC
CASSIALVSDEQFF
>TRBV20-1|TRBD1|many|TRBJ1-1
TGCAGTGCTGCACAGGGGTTTCTCACTGAAGCTTTCTTT
CSAAQGFLTEAFF
>TRBV5-1|.|once|TRBJ2-7
TGCGCCAGCAGCTTGAGGGCAGCAGGAAACGGGCAGTACTTC
CASSLRAAGNGQYF
>TRBV18|.|many|TRBJ1-1
TGTGCCAGCTCACCACCAGGTAGGCAGGGACGGACTGAAGCTTTCTTT
CASSPPGRQGRTEAFF
>TRBV28|TRBD1|many|TRBJ2-7
TGTGCCAGCAGTTCCCCCGGACAGGGCCTGAGGTACGAGCAGTACTTC
CASSSPGQGLRYEQYF
>TRBV5-1|.|many|TRBJ2-1
TGCGCCAGCAGCTTGGCCGTGGATCCGAATGAGCAGTTCTTC
CASSLAVDPNEQFF
>TRBV13|TRBD1|many|TRBJ2-3
TGTGCCAGCTCACGGTCAGGGGGAGATACGCAGTATTTT
CASSRSGGDTQYF
>TRBV27|TRBD1|many|TRBJ1-5
TGTGCCAGCAATGGGGGACAGGGCAATCAGCCCCAGCATTTT
CASNGGQGNQPQHF
>TRBV30|.|many|TRBJ1-5
TGTGCCTGGAGCGGGGGAGGAGGGCAGCCCCAGCATTTT
CAWSGGGGQPQHF
>TRBV2|TRBD2|few|TRBJ2-3
TGTGCCAGCAGTGAAAGGGGTGCTAGCGGGAGTGGAGATACGCAGTATTTT
CASSERGASGSGDTQYF
>TRBV13|TRBD2|many|TRBJ2-1
TGTGCCAGCAGCTTAGGCGGGAGGGTCGCCTACAATGAGCAGTTCTTC
CASSLGGRVAYNEQFF
>TRBV20-1|TRBD2|medium-sized|TRBJ2-3
TGCAGTGCTAGAGGCCAGAGCGGGAGGGCCCTGGACACGCAGTATTTT
CSARGQSGRALDTQYF
>TRBV4-1|TRBD1|few|TRBJ2-2
TGCGCCAGCACCCAAGCTGGGACAGGGGACAACACCGGGGAGCTGTTTTTT
CASTQAGTGDNTGELFF
>TRBV10-3|.|.|TRBJ1-1
TGTGCCATCAGTGGGTTGAACACTGAAGCTTTCTTT
CAISGLNTEAFF
>TRBV5-4|.|few|TRBJ1-2
TGTGCCAGCAGCTTGGGGCAGGGGCCGGGGGCTAACTATGGCTACACCTTC
CASSLGQGPGANYGYTF
>TRBV20-1|TRBD1|few|TRBJ2-2
TGCAGTGCTAGGAGAAGGGGGCTCGGGGAGCTGTTTTTT
CSARRRGLGELFF
>TRBV7-8|TRBD2|many|TRBJ2-5
TGTGCCAGCAGCTCAGGACTAGCGGGAGAGACCCAGTACTTC
CASSSGLAGETQYF
>TRBV18|.|many|TRBJ1-1
TGTGCCAGCTCGGCGGACGGGGACACTGAAGCTTTCTTT
CASSADGDTEAFF
>TRBV2|TRBD2|many|TRBJ2-3
TGTGCCAGCAGATTCGGGGGGGCCGAAGATACGCAGTATTTT
CASRFGGAEDTQYF
>TRBV5-1|TRBD2|few|TRBJ2-1
TGCGCCAGCAGCCACTTCGGGGGAGGGTTATCATCGGGGCAGTTCTTC
CASSHFGGGLSSGQFF
>TRBV7-2|TRBD1|.|TRBJ2-6
TGTGCCAGCAGCTTAGTTATTGGGGGACAGCTCTCTGGGGCCAACGTCCTGACTTTC
CASSLVIGGQLSGANVLTF
>TRBV5-1|TRBD1|many|TRBJ2-3
TGCGCCAGCAGCGCCTGGGACAGGGGCACAGATACGCAGTATTTT
CASSAWDRGTDTQYF
>TRBV5-1|TRBD2|.|TRBJ2-3
TGCGCCAGCAGCTTCGGAGCGGGGGGGCCAGGAACGCAGTATTTT
CASSFGAGGPGTQYF
>TRBV5-1|TRBD2|many|TRBJ2-7
TGCGCCAGCAGCTTGAGGCAGGGAGGGACCTACGAGCAGTACTTC
CASSLRQGGTYEQYF
>TRBV6-1|TRBD2|.|TRBJ2-3
TGTGCCAGCAGTCCATGGACTAGCGGGAGGGGCACAGATACGCAGTATTTT
CASSPWTSGRGTDTQYF
>TRBV11-2|TRBD1|many|TRBJ2-3
TGTGCCAGCAGCCCGACAGGGGGGTTAGATACGCAGTATTTT
CASSPTGGLDTQYF
>TRBV28|TRBD1|many|TRBJ1-6
TGTGCCAGCAGTCCCGGGACAGGGATTGATAATTCACCCCTCCACTTT
CASSPGTGIDNSPLHF
>TRBV4-1|TRBD2|few|TRBJ2-7
TGCGCCAGCAGCCGAGACCCTAGCGGGAGGTACGAGCAGTACTTC
CASSRDPSGRYEQYF
>TRBV27|.|.|TRBJ1-5
TGTGCCAGCAGTTCCAGACAGTACAATCAGCCCCAGCATTTT
CASSSRQYNQPQHF
>TRBV5-1|.|.|TRBJ2-5
TGCGCCAGCAGCTTGGCAGCGGGCAGCCAAGAGACCCAGTACTTC
CASSLAAGSQETQYF
>TRBV7-6|.|many|TRBJ2-1
TGTGCCAGCAGCCGCCAGAGAGGGGCGTACAATGAGCAGTTCTTC
CASSRQRGAYNEQFF
>TRBV2|TRBD1|many|TRBJ2-5
TGTGCCAGCAGTGAATGGGATCCGGGACAGGGTGTGACCCAGTACTTC
CASSEWDPGQGVTQYF
>TRBV24-1|TRBD2|few|TRBJ2-1
TGTGCCACCAGTGACCCCGGACTAGCGGGAAGAAATGAGCAGTTCTTC
CATSDPGLAGRNEQFF
>TRBV27|TRBD1|.|TRBJ2-4
TGTGCCAGCAGTTTATACGGGACAGGCGGTTTGGACATTCAGTACTTC
CASSLYGTGGLDIQYF
>TRBV28|.|many|TRBJ2-5
TGTGCCAGCAGTCGGTGGGGGACACACCGGGGGGAGACCCAGTACTTC
CASSRWGTHRGETQYF
>TRBV7-3|TRBD2|.|TRBJ2-7
TGTGCCAGCAGCTGGGGGGGGACTAGCGGGAGAGGGCTCTACGAGCAGTACTTC
CASSWGGTSGRGLYEQYF
>TRBV6-1|TRBD1|.|TRBJ2-1
TGTGCCAGCAAAGAAAGACAGGGAAACCGGGCGCAGTTCTTC
CASKERQGNRAQFF
>TRBV6-1|.|many|TRBJ1-2
TGTGCCAGCAGTGAACCGGGCGGGAACATTTGGGGCTACACCTTC
CASSEPGGNIWGYTF
>TRBV12-3/TRBV12-4|.|many|TRBJ2-1
TGTGCCAGCAGTTCCGCGCCTCTATCCTACAATGAGCAGTTCTTC
CASSSAPLSYNEQFF
>TRBV5-1|TRBD1|.|TRBJ2-1
TGCGCCAGCAGCTTGGAGGGGACAGGGTACAATGAGCAGTTCTTC
CASSLEGTGYNEQFF
>TRBV24-1|.|many|TRBJ2-1
TGTGCCGTAAACACTGGGGCTTACAATGAGCAGTTCTTC
CAVNTGAYNEQFF
>TRBV7-9|.|few|TRBJ2-3
TGTGCCAGCAGCCCAACGAAACAAGCTTATACGCAGTATTTT
CASSPTKQAYTQYF
>TRBV5-1|.|.|TRBJ1-1
TGCGCCAGCGGGGACGCCGAGAACACTGAAGCTTTCTTT
CASGDAENTEAFF
>TRBV7-9|TRBD1|.|TRBJ1-3
TGTGCCAGCAGCCCATGGACAGGGGCGAGCTCTGGAAACACCATATATTTT
CASSPWTGASSGNTIYF
>TRBV3-1|.|many|TRBJ2-5
TGTGCCAGCAGCCAAGTTACGGGGCCGAAGACCCAGTACTTC
CASSQVTGPKTQYF
>TRBV5-8|TRBD1|.|TRBJ1-4
TGCGCCAGCAGCGTGGGACAGGGGAGGGATGAAAAACTGTTTTTT
CASSVGQGRDEKLFF
>TRBV5-1|.|many|TRBJ2-3
TGCGCCAGCAGCTTGAGGGGGGGTGCAGGACCCACAGATACGCAGTATTTT
CASSLRGGAGPTDTQYF
>TRBV12-3/TRBV12-4|.|few|TRBJ1-2
TGTGCCAGCAGTTTAACCGTCGCCGGCGGGCAAGGCTACACCTTC
CASSLTVAGGQGYTF